This is a list of T cell receptor beta chains from one sample in a study of early T cells in non-severe SARS-CoV-2 infection. TCRdb fed the 5' RACE reads into MiXCR, producing one record per CDR3 protein. The table records over 25,000 distinct CDR3 sequences, more than 4.5% of them present only once. The sample was whole blood. These receptor sequences come from an adult who was a healthcare worker with PCR-confirmed SARS-CoV-2 infection or an uninfected control (not recorded which). Each CDR3 is given with its conserved first and last residue. The D gene is left open where the match is weak. Not all rows give a size; the values are once, few, many and, for expanded clones, a class.

j_gene: TRBJ1-6; d_gene: TRBD1; v_gene: TRBV5-1; abundance: -; CDR3nt: TGCGCCAGCAGCACCTCCGGGACAGGGGTGATCCTGAGGAATTCACCCCTCCACTTT; CDR3aa: CASSTSGTGVILRNSPLHF
j_gene: TRBJ1-2; d_gene: TRBD1; v_gene: TRBV6-5; abundance: medium-sized; CDR3nt: TGTGCCAGCAGTTACCGCGGGACAGCCGGGGGTGGCTACACCTTC; CDR3aa: CASSYRGTAGGGYTF
j_gene: TRBJ1-1; d_gene: -; v_gene: TRBV10-3; abundance: many; CDR3nt: TGTGCCATCAGCAAACAGGGCCTGAACACTGAAGCTTTCTTT; CDR3aa: CAISKQGLNTEAFF
j_gene: TRBJ2-5; d_gene: TRBD1; v_gene: TRBV5-8; abundance: few; CDR3nt: TGTGCCAGCAGCCCTCCGGGACAGGGTTTTAGTGAGACCCAGTACTTC; CDR3aa: CASSPPGQGFSETQYF
j_gene: TRBJ2-1; d_gene: -; v_gene: TRBV27; abundance: many; CDR3nt: TGTGCCAGCAGTTTATCTCTCCCCTCTCGATTCTACAATGAGCAGTTCTTC; CDR3aa: CASSLSLPSRFYNEQFF
j_gene: TRBJ2-5; d_gene: TRBD2; v_gene: TRBV3-1; abundance: many; CDR3nt: TGTGCCAGCAGCCATAACTGGGAGGGGCAAGAGACCCAGTACTTC; CDR3aa: CASSHNWEGQETQYF
j_gene: TRBJ1-3; d_gene: -; v_gene: TRBV28; abundance: -; CDR3nt: TGTGCCAGCAGCCCCGACAGAAGCTCTGGAAACACCATATATTTT; CDR3aa: CASSPDRSSGNTIYF
j_gene: TRBJ1-1; d_gene: TRBD1; v_gene: TRBV29-1; abundance: many; CDR3nt: TGCAGCGTTTTACAGGGGGCGAACACTGAAGCTTTCTTT; CDR3aa: CSVLQGANTEAFF
j_gene: TRBJ2-1; d_gene: TRBD1; v_gene: TRBV29-1; abundance: few; CDR3nt: TGCAGCGTTGAAAACCCAGGGGGCGGGATCAATGAGCAGTTCTTC; CDR3aa: CSVENPGGGINEQFF
j_gene: TRBJ1-1; d_gene: TRBD1; v_gene: TRBV27; abundance: -; CDR3nt: TGTGCCAGCAGTTTATCAGGGACAGTCCGTACTGAAGCTTTCTTT; CDR3aa: CASSLSGTVRTEAFF
j_gene: TRBJ2-2; d_gene: -; v_gene: TRBV9; abundance: many; CDR3nt: TGTGCCAGCCGTGGGGGTACCAGGGAGCTGTTTTTT; CDR3aa: CASRGGTRELFF
j_gene: TRBJ1-6; d_gene: -; v_gene: TRBV7-2; abundance: many; CDR3nt: TGTGCCAGCAGCTTATCGCAGGGTCCTAATTCACCCCTCCACTTT; CDR3aa: CASSLSQGPNSPLHF
j_gene: TRBJ2-2; d_gene: -; v_gene: TRBV6-5; abundance: many; CDR3nt: TGTGCCAGCAGTTACCGGGCTACGGCCGGCGGGGAGCTGTTTTTT; CDR3aa: CASSYRATAGGELFF
j_gene: TRBJ1-2; d_gene: -; v_gene: TRBV5-4; abundance: few; CDR3nt: TGTGCCAGCAGCCCGCCTCCAGGACTCCTGGGGGGTGGCTACACCTTC; CDR3aa: CASSPPPGLLGGGYTF
j_gene: TRBJ2-2; d_gene: -; v_gene: TRBV6-5; abundance: few; CDR3nt: TGTGCCAGCAGCTACGCACCACTAGCCGGGGAGCTGTTTTTT; CDR3aa: CASSYAPLAGELFF
j_gene: TRBJ2-7; d_gene: TRBD1; v_gene: TRBV28; abundance: -; CDR3nt: TGTGCCTCAATGAGGAGGGGGACAGGGGCGACCGAGCAGTACTTC; CDR3aa: CASMRRGTGATEQYF
j_gene: TRBJ1-2; d_gene: -; v_gene: TRBV12-3/TRBV12-4; abundance: -; CDR3nt: TGTGCCAGCAGGAACAGTATCTTACCTTCTAACTATGGCTACACCTTC; CDR3aa: CASRNSILPSNYGYTF
j_gene: TRBJ2-4; d_gene: TRBD2; v_gene: TRBV28; abundance: -; CDR3nt: TGTGCCAGCAGCAAACTAGCGGGAGGGCCTAGATTGGCGACATTTCAGTACTTC; CDR3aa: CASSKLAGGPRLATFQYF
j_gene: TRBJ1-1; d_gene: -; v_gene: TRBV7-9; abundance: many; CDR3nt: TGTGCCAGCAGCTTCCCTCACCGAGGTCTGGAGACTGAAGCTTTCTTT; CDR3aa: CASSFPHRGLETEAFF
j_gene: TRBJ1-5; d_gene: -; v_gene: TRBV19; abundance: many; CDR3nt: TGTGCCAGTAGTATTAGGGGGGAGACCGGCAATCAGCCCCAGCATTTT; CDR3aa: CASSIRGETGNQPQHF
j_gene: TRBJ2-1; d_gene: TRBD2; v_gene: TRBV4-1; abundance: many; CDR3nt: TGCGCCAGCAGCTTCCGACTAGCGGGGGCTATCTCCTACAATGAGCAGTTCTTC; CDR3aa: CASSFRLAGAISYNEQFF
j_gene: TRBJ1-1; d_gene: -; v_gene: TRBV11-2; abundance: few; CDR3nt: TGTGCCAGCAGAATGACAGCGGGCACTGAAGCTTTCTTT; CDR3aa: CASRMTAGTEAFF
j_gene: TRBJ1-1; d_gene: -; v_gene: TRBV30; abundance: few; CDR3nt: TGTGCCTGGAGTGTCGGCAGGGTGAACACTGAAGCTTTCTTT; CDR3aa: CAWSVGRVNTEAFF
j_gene: TRBJ2-2; d_gene: TRBD2; v_gene: TRBV20-1; abundance: many; CDR3nt: TGCAGTGCTAGAGATCCTAGCGGGAGGAGAGGGACCGGGGAGCTGTTTTTT; CDR3aa: CSARDPSGRRGTGELFF
j_gene: TRBJ2-3; d_gene: -; v_gene: TRBV7-6; abundance: few; CDR3nt: TGTGCCAGCAGCTTAGGGGTAGATAAAAGCACAGATACGCAGTATTTT; CDR3aa: CASSLGVDKSTDTQYF
j_gene: TRBJ2-6; d_gene: -; v_gene: TRBV29-1; abundance: medium-sized; CDR3nt: TGCAGCGTTTACCAAGGTTCTGGGGCCAACGTCCTGACTTTC; CDR3aa: CSVYQGSGANVLTF
j_gene: TRBJ2-1; d_gene: -; v_gene: TRBV11-2; abundance: many; CDR3nt: TGTGCCAGCAGCTTCGGATTCTACAATGAGCAGTTCTTC; CDR3aa: CASSFGFYNEQFF
j_gene: TRBJ2-2; d_gene: -; v_gene: TRBV5-4; abundance: many; CDR3nt: TGTGCCAGCAGCTTAGGTTCCGGGGAGCTGTTTTTT; CDR3aa: CASSLGSGELFF
j_gene: TRBJ1-6; d_gene: -; v_gene: TRBV30; abundance: medium-sized; CDR3nt: TGTGCCTGGAGGCAGTATAATTCACCCCTCCACTTT; CDR3aa: CAWRQYNSPLHF
j_gene: TRBJ1-4; d_gene: -; v_gene: TRBV12-3/TRBV12-4; abundance: many; CDR3nt: TGTGCCAGCAGTTTTTTTGGGGAAAAACTGTTTTTT; CDR3aa: CASSFFGEKLFF
j_gene: TRBJ2-7; d_gene: TRBD2; v_gene: TRBV28; abundance: few; CDR3nt: TGTGCCAGCAGCAAAACCGGGACTATCTTCTACGAGCAGTACTTC; CDR3aa: CASSKTGTIFYEQYF
j_gene: TRBJ1-4; d_gene: -; v_gene: TRBV9; abundance: many; CDR3nt: TGTGCCAGCAGCCTAAGGGGCCTGACAACTAATGAAAAACTGTTTTTT; CDR3aa: CASSLRGLTTNEKLFF
j_gene: TRBJ2-7; d_gene: TRBD2; v_gene: TRBV28; abundance: many; CDR3nt: TGTGCCAGCAGTCCTAGCGGGAGGGGAGCCTACGAGCAGTACTTC; CDR3aa: CASSPSGRGAYEQYF
j_gene: TRBJ2-7; d_gene: -; v_gene: TRBV6-5; abundance: medium-sized; CDR3nt: TGTGCCAGCATGGGGGAGACCTACGAGCAGTACTTC; CDR3aa: CASMGETYEQYF
j_gene: TRBJ2-2; d_gene: TRBD2; v_gene: TRBV6-2/TRBV6-3; abundance: many; CDR3nt: TGTGCCAGCGGCGGACACAGAGTAGCGGGATTGGGCACCGGGGAGCTGTTTTTT; CDR3aa: CASGGHRVAGLGTGELFF
j_gene: TRBJ2-6; d_gene: -; v_gene: TRBV7-2; abundance: many; CDR3nt: TGTGCCAGCAGCTCCGCAAGGGGCTCCTCTGGGGCCAACGTCCTGACTTTC; CDR3aa: CASSSARGSSGANVLTF
j_gene: TRBJ2-7; d_gene: TRBD1; v_gene: TRBV28; abundance: many; CDR3nt: TGTGCCAGCAGCCTAACTAAGACAGGGGTCAGGGAGCAGTACTTC; CDR3aa: CASSLTKTGVREQYF
j_gene: TRBJ1-5; d_gene: TRBD1; v_gene: TRBV6-5; abundance: many; CDR3nt: TGTGCCAGCAGTCCCGGGACAGGGTCCGCCGTCGGCAATCAGCCCCAGCATTTT; CDR3aa: CASSPGTGSAVGNQPQHF
j_gene: TRBJ2-1; d_gene: TRBD2; v_gene: TRBV28; abundance: few; CDR3nt: TGTGCCAGCAGCCGACCCTGGACTAGCGGGGTTAATGAGCAGTTCTTC; CDR3aa: CASSRPWTSGVNEQFF
j_gene: TRBJ1-5; d_gene: -; v_gene: TRBV4-2; abundance: many; CDR3nt: TGTGCCAGCAGCCAAGATGGTAGCAATCAGCCCCAGCATTTT; CDR3aa: CASSQDGSNQPQHF
j_gene: TRBJ2-3; d_gene: -; v_gene: TRBV11-2; abundance: many; CDR3nt: TGTGCCAGCAGCTCGTGGACAGGAGGGCGAGATACGCAGTATTTT; CDR3aa: CASSSWTGGRDTQYF
j_gene: TRBJ1-5; d_gene: TRBD1; v_gene: TRBV19; abundance: medium-sized; CDR3nt: TGTGCCAGTAGTATGGGACAGGGGGCCCAGCATTTT; CDR3aa: CASSMGQGAQHF
j_gene: TRBJ2-4; d_gene: -; v_gene: TRBV4-2; abundance: many; CDR3nt: TGTGCCAGCAGCCAAGAAATGAATACCCTAGCCAAAAACATTCAGTACTTC; CDR3aa: CASSQEMNTLAKNIQYF
j_gene: TRBJ2-7; d_gene: TRBD1; v_gene: TRBV27; abundance: many; CDR3nt: TGTGCCAGCAGTTTACGGGACAGTCCTTCCTCCGAGCAGTACTTC; CDR3aa: CASSLRDSPSSEQYF
j_gene: TRBJ2-2; d_gene: -; v_gene: TRBV7-9; abundance: -; CDR3nt: TGTGCCAGCAGCTCACCGCCAGGGAACCCGAACACCGGGGAGCTGTTTTTT; CDR3aa: CASSSPPGNPNTGELFF
j_gene: TRBJ2-1; d_gene: TRBD1; v_gene: TRBV20-1; abundance: -; CDR3nt: TGCAGTGCTAGAGTACAGGGGGCTGGCTACAATGAGCAGTTCTTC; CDR3aa: CSARVQGAGYNEQFF
j_gene: TRBJ1-6; d_gene: -; v_gene: TRBV20-1; abundance: few; CDR3nt: TGCAGTGCTAGAGAAACGACATTCAGCTATAATTCACCCCTCCACTTT; CDR3aa: CSARETTFSYNSPLHF
j_gene: TRBJ2-5; d_gene: TRBD1; v_gene: TRBV6-6; abundance: many; CDR3nt: TGTGCCAGCAGCACAGGGGGCGTGCAAGAGACCCAGTACTTC; CDR3aa: CASSTGGVQETQYF
j_gene: TRBJ2-3; d_gene: -; v_gene: TRBV7-9; abundance: many; CDR3nt: TGTGCCAGCAGCCGTTCCACAGTCAGCACAGATACGCAGTATTTT; CDR3aa: CASSRSTVSTDTQYF
j_gene: TRBJ2-6; d_gene: -; v_gene: TRBV14; abundance: many; CDR3nt: TGTGCCAGCAGCCGGGCGGGACACCGCTCTGGGGCCAACGTCCTGACTTTC; CDR3aa: CASSRAGHRSGANVLTF
j_gene: TRBJ2-1; d_gene: -; v_gene: TRBV19; abundance: many; CDR3nt: TGTGCCAGTAGTATGGTCGGAAACAATGAGCAGTTCTTC; CDR3aa: CASSMVGNNEQFF
j_gene: TRBJ1-5; d_gene: -; v_gene: TRBV21-1; abundance: many; CDR3nt: TGTGCCAGCAGCTCCCGGGAGGGAGCTCAGCCCCAGCATTTT; CDR3aa: CASSSREGAQPQHF
j_gene: TRBJ1-2; d_gene: TRBD1; v_gene: TRBV5-4; abundance: many; CDR3nt: TGTGCCAGCAGTTCTGACAGGGGAGCCTATGGCTACACCTTC; CDR3aa: CASSSDRGAYGYTF
j_gene: TRBJ1-2; d_gene: TRBD1; v_gene: TRBV27; abundance: few; CDR3nt: TGTGCCAGCAGTCCGTGGACAGGGAGAGGGAAATATGGCTACACCTTC; CDR3aa: CASSPWTGRGKYGYTF